The following is a T cell receptor (beta chain) sequence with its context. No antigen is known for it. The sample belongs to a study of PD-1 blockade in classical Hodgkin lymphoma. Study-level results: Relapsed/refractory patients reportedly had lower baseline diversity than newly diagnosed patients.

J lost 5 bases, V lost 5 bases, and 8 bases had no gene match. Germline lookup yields CDR1 SGHVS and CDR2 FNYEAQ. The CDR3 totals 14 residues. Documented time point: cycle 4 day 1 (C4D1), after 6 weeks of nivolumab. The patients all showed relapse after autologous stem cell transplantation, while their brentuximab vedotin exposure varied. Profiling relied on immunoSEQ multiplex PCR, and the TCRdb table lists in-frame clones only, not all of them. The sample lists about 7,200 clones, 82% occurring once. This clonotype originated in a human donor with classical Hodgkin lymphoma. The sample consisted of peripheral blood mononuclear cells (PBMCs), taken before the fourth cycle of nivolumab. J is TRBJ2-5 and V is TRBV7-6; 7 bases are shared with TRBD2. The CDR3 spells CASSPLGGSETQYF. CDR3 bases: TGTGCCAGCAGCCCCCTGGGAGGGAGCGAGACCCAGTACTTC.